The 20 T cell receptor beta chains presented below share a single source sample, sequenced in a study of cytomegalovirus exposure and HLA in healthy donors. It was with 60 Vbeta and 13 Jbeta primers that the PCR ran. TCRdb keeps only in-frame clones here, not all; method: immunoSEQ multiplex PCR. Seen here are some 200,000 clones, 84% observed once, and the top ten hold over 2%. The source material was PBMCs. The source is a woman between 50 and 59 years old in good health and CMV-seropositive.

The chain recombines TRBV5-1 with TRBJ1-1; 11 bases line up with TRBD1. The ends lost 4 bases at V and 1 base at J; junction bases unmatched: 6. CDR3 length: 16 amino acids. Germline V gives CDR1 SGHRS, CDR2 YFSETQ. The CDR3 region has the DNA TGCGCCAGCAGCGACAGGACAGGGGGCGAGAACACTGAAGCTTTCTTT. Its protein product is CASSDRTGGENTEAFF. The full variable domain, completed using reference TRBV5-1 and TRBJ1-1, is KAGVTQTPRYLIKTRGQQVTLSCSPISGHRSVSWYQQTPGQGLQFLFEYFSETQRNKGNFPGRFSGRQFSNSRSEMNVSTLELGDSALYLCASSDRTGGENTEAFFGQGTRLTVV.

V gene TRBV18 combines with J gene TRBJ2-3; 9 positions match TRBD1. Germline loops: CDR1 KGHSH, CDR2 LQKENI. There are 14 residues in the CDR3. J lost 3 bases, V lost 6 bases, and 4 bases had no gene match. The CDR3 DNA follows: TGTGCCAGCTCCCCCGGACAGGGGACAGATACGCAGTATTTT. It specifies CASSPGQGTDTQYF.

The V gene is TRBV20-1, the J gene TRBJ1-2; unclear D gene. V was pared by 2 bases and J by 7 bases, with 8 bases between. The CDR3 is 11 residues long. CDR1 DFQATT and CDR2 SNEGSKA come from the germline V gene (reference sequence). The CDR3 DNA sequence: TGCAGTGCTAGAAGAACTAGTGGCTACACCTTC. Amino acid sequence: CSARRTSGYTF.

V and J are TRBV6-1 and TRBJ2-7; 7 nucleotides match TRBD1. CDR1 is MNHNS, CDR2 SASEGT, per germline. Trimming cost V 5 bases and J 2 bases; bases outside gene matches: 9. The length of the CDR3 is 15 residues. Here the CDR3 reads CASSSTPGTAYEQYF. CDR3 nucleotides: TGTGCCAGCAGTTCCACGCCTGGGACAGCCTACGAGCAGTACTTC.

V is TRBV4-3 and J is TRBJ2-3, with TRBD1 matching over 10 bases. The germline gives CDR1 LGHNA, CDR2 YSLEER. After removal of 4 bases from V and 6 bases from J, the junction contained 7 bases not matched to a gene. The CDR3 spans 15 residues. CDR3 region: CASSLRQGAGDTQYF. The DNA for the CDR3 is TGCGCCAGCAGCCTCCGACAGGGGGCAGGTGATACGCAGTATTTT.

The CDR3 spells CASRGGPRPCEQYF. CDR3 DNA sequence: TGTGCCAGCAGGGGAGGTCCCCGACCCTGCGAGCAGTACTTC. This chain joins TRBV6-5 and TRBJ2-7; possibly TRBD2 for D (6 bases). The CDR3 covers 14 residues. Germline values: CDR1 MNHEY, CDR2 SVGAGI. Trimming left V 6 bases short and J 6 bases short, with 18 bases between.

The CDR3 sequence is CASSNRDRGSYGYTF. CDR3 in DNA: TGTGCCAGTAGTAACCGGGACAGGGGGTCCTATGGCTACACCTTC. The chain carries TRBV19 and TRBJ1-2, with 11 nucleotides matching TRBD1. Germline V CDR1 and CDR2: LNHDA, SQIVND (reference sequence). The CDR3 has 15 residues. J gave up 4 bases and V 4 bases, and 5 bases lay outside the gene matches.

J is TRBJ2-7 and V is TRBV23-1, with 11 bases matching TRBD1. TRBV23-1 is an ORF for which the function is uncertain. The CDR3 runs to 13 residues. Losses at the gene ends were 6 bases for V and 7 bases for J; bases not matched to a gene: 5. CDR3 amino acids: CASSSGTGGEQYF. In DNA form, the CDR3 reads TGCGCCAGCAGCTCCGGGACAGGGGGTGAGCAGTACTTC.

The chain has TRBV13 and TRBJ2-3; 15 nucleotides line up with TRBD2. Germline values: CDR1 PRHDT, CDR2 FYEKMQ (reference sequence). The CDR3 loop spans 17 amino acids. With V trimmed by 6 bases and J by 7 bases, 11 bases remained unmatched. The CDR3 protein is CASSNRGLAGGGNTQYF. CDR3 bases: TGTGCCAGCAGTAACAGAGGACTAGCGGGGGGGGGCAATACGCAGTATTTT.

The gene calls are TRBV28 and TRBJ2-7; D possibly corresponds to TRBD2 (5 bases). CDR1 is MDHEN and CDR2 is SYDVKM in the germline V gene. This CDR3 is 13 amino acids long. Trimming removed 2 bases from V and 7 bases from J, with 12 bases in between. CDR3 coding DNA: TGTGCCAGCAGTTTACCCGTTCCGGGGGAGCAGTACTTC. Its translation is CASSLPVPGEQYF.

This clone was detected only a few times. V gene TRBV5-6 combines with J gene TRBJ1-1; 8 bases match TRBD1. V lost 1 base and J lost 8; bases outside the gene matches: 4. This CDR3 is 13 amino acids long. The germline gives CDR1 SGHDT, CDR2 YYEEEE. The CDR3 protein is CASSLFGQGEAFF. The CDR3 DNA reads TGTGCCAGCAGCTTGTTTGGACAGGGAGAAGCTTTCTTT.

CDR3 residues: CASSTMGTAGNTIYF. CDR3 sequence (DNA): TGCGCCAGCAGCACTATGGGGACAGCTGGAAACACCATATATTTT. V is TRBV5-1 and J is TRBJ1-3, with 7 positions matching TRBD1. Looked up from germline, CDR1 is SGHRS and CDR2 is YFSETQ. The CDR3 covers 15 residues. The V segment lost 4 bases and the J segment 2 bases; nucleotides outside the gene matches: 6.

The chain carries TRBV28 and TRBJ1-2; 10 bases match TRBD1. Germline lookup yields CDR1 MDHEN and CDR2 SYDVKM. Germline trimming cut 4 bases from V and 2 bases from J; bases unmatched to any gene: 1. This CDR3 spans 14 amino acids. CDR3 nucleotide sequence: TGTGCCAGCAGTTGGGGACAGGGGAACTATGGCTACACCTTC. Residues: CASSWGQGNYGYTF.

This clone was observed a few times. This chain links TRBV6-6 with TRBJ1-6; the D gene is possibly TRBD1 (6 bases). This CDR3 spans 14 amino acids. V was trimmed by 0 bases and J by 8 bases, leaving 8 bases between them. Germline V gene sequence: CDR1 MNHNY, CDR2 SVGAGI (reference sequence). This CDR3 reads CASSYSNRDSPLHF. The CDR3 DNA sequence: TGTGCCAGCAGTTACTCGAACAGGGATTCACCCCTCCACTTT.

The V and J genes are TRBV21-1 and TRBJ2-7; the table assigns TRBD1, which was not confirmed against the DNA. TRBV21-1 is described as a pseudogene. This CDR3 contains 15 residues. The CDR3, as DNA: TGTGCCAGCGAGGTACTCCGGGACAGATTCTACGAGCAGTACTTC. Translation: CASEVLRDRFYEQYF.

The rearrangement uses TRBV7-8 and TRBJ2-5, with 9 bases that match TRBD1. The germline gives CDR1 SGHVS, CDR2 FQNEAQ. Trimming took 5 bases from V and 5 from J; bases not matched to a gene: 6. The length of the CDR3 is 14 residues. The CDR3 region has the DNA TGTGCCAGCAGCCCACAGGGGGCGGGGGAGACCCAGTACTTC. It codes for CASSPQGAGETQYF.

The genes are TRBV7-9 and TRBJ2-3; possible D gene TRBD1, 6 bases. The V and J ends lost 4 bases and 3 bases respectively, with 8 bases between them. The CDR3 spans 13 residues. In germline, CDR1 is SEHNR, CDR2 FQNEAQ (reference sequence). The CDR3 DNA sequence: TGTGCCAGCAGCTCCACAGGGACAGATACGCAGTATTTT. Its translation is CASSSTGTDTQYF.

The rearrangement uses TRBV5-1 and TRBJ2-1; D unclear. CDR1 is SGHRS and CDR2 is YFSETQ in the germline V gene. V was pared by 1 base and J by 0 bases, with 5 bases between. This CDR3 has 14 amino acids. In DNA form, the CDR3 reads TGCGCCAGCAGCTTGACGAGCTCCTACAATGAGCAGTTCTTC. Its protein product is CASSLTSSYNEQFF.

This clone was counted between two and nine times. The CDR3 sequence is CASSYPGDTEAFF. CDR3 DNA: TGTGCCAGCAGTTACCCAGGGGACACTGAAGCTTTCTTT. The rearrangement joins TRBV6-6 to TRBJ1-1; D is perhaps TRBD1 (6 bases). Germline V lookup: CDR1 MNHNY, CDR2 SVGAGI (reference sequence). V lost 2 bases and J lost 3, with 7 bases in between. CDR3 length: 13 residues.

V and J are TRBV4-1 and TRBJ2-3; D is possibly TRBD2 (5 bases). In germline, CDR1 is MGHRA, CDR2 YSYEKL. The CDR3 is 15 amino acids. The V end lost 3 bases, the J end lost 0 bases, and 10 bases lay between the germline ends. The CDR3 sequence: CASSHPSGSTDTQYF. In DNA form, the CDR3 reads TGCGCCAGCAGCCACCCAAGCGGAAGCACAGATACGCAGTATTTT.